A selection of T cell receptor beta chains follows, all from one sample in a study of T cells after yellow fever vaccination. TCRdb called the 5' RACE reads again in MiXCR, with one record for every CDR3 protein. The table records over 35,000 distinct CDR3 sequences, 6% to 7% of them present only once. The input for sequencing was PBMCs, either bulk or a sorted T-cell subset (CD4+, CD8+, memory, or dextramer-sorted; not recorded which), taken 45 days after the yellow fever booster vaccination. The receptor source for this set is a man between 25 and 39 years old who received the YFV17D yellow fever vaccine. Both conserved end residues are part of each CDR3. Each record gives: CDR3 protein, CDR3 DNA, D gene, clone size, V gene, J gene. D genes are given only for firm matches. Only part of the rows carry a size: once, few, many, or a class if the clone is expanded.

CSATTGAWSGTDTQYF	TGCAGTGCTACGACCGGCGCCTGGTCAGGCACAGATACGCAGTATTTT	.	many	TRBV20-1	TRBJ2-3
CASSLRHSDGSYEQYF	TGTGCCAGCAGTTTAAGGCATTCGGACGGTTCCTACGAGCAGTACTTC	.	.	TRBV12-3/TRBV12-4	TRBJ2-7
CASSTNSYEQFF	TGTGCCAGTAGTACCAACAGCTATGAGCAGTTCTTC	.	.	TRBV19	TRBJ2-1
CASSLVQGNRSPLHF	TGTGCCAGCAGCTTGGTACAGGGGAATCGTTCACCCCTCCACTTT	TRBD1	many	TRBV4-2	TRBJ1-6
CASSQSENPYNEQFF	TGTGCCAGCAGCCAGTCAGAGAACCCCTACAATGAGCAGTTCTTC	.	medium-sized	TRBV3-1	TRBJ2-1
CASSGKTEAFF	TGTGCCAGCAGCGGGAAGACTGAAGCTTTCTTT	.	.	TRBV7-9	TRBJ1-1
CAISVGQGRNEQFF	TGTGCCATCAGTGTGGGACAGGGCCGGAATGAGCAGTTCTTC	TRBD1	many	TRBV10-3	TRBJ2-1
CASTWTSGSTGELFF	TGCGCCAGCACCTGGACTAGCGGGAGTACCGGGGAGCTGTTTTTT	TRBD2	.	TRBV5-1	TRBJ2-2
CASSLNQAYEQYF	TGCGCCAGCAGCTTGAATCAGGCCTACGAGCAGTACTTC	.	few	TRBV5-1	TRBJ2-7
CAAYSGLFEETQYF	TGTGCCGCCTACTCTGGACTATTTGAAGAGACCCAGTACTTC	.	many	TRBV10-3	TRBJ2-5
CASSLGGQGFYEQYF	TGCGCCAGCAGCTTGGGAGGACAGGGCTTCTACGAGCAGTACTTC	TRBD1	many	TRBV5-1	TRBJ2-7
CASSLVPGQGETQYF	TGTGCCAGCAGCTTAGTCCCGGGACAAGGAGAGACCCAGTACTTC	.	many	TRBV7-9	TRBJ2-5
CASSPPLGLDLGTYNEQFF	TGTGCCAGTAGTCCGCCGCTGGGTCTAGACTTAGGAACATACAATGAGCAGTTCTTC	.	few	TRBV19	TRBJ2-1
CASSVGTSQFEQFF	TGTGCCAGCAGTGTCGGGACTAGTCAGTTTGAGCAGTTCTTC	TRBD2	many	TRBV12-3/TRBV12-4	TRBJ2-1
CASSNSVSHYEQYF	TGTGCCAGCAGCAACAGCGTTTCACACTACGAGCAGTACTTC	.	many	TRBV7-2	TRBJ2-7
CSAGRPVDTQYF	TGCAGTGCTGGTCGTCCCGTCGATACGCAGTATTTT	.	.	TRBV20-1	TRBJ2-3
CASRGWIGTGKNIQYF	TGTGCCAGCAGGGGTTGGATAGGGACAGGGAAAAACATTCAGTACTTC	TRBD1	many	TRBV6-2/TRBV6-3	TRBJ2-4
CASTNLAFGNEQYF	TGTGCCAGCACTAACCTAGCGTTCGGGAACGAGCAGTACTTC	.	many	TRBV28	TRBJ2-7
CASSQEMDYGYTF	TGCGCCAGCAGCCAAGAGATGGACTATGGCTACACCTTC	.	many	TRBV4-1	TRBJ1-2
CASEPGQGAIGYTF	TGTGCCAGCGAACCGGGACAGGGGGCAATTGGCTACACCTTC	TRBD1	few	TRBV6-1	TRBJ1-2
CASALQGAAKVNTGELFF	TGTGCCAGCGCCCTCCAGGGAGCGGCCAAGGTGAACACCGGGGAGCTGTTTTTT	.	many	TRBV11-2	TRBJ2-2
CASSQRSGHPYF	TGTGCCAGCAGCCAACGGAGCGGACACCCGTACTTC	.	many	TRBV3-1	TRBJ2-7
CASSQAWGYEQYF	TGCGCCAGCAGCCAAGCGTGGGGCTACGAGCAGTACTTC	.	many	TRBV4-3	TRBJ2-7
CASISAEPSTDTQYF	TGTGCCAGCATCTCAGCAGAACCTAGCACAGATACGCAGTATTTT	.	few	TRBV11-2	TRBJ2-3
CASSLGGRAETQYF	TGTGCCAGCAGCTTAGGTGGCCGGGCAGAGACCCAGTACTTC	.	.	TRBV7-6	TRBJ2-5
CASSFLAMYAGELFF	TGTGCCAGCAGTTTTTTAGCGATGTACGCCGGGGAGCTGTTTTTT	.	few	TRBV2	TRBJ2-2
CATSREGRTNQPQHF	TGTGCCACCAGCAGAGAGGGCAGAACCAATCAGCCCCAGCATTTT	.	.	TRBV15	TRBJ1-5
CASSVVQGGQETQYF	TGTGCCAGCAGCGTAGTTCAGGGAGGACAAGAGACCCAGTACTTC	.	many	TRBV9	TRBJ2-5
CSSDREYNEQFF	TGCAGTAGTGACAGGGAATACAATGAGCAGTTCTTC	TRBD1	medium-sized	TRBV29-1	TRBJ2-1
CSAIDRGGGYTF	TGCAGTGCTATCGACAGGGGAGGAGGCTACACCTTC	TRBD1	.	TRBV20-1	TRBJ1-2
CASSLGTTGNQPQHF	TGTGCCAGCAGCTTGGGGACAACTGGCAATCAGCCCCAGCATTTT	.	many	TRBV5-5	TRBJ1-5
CASTRDIGNTGELFF	TGTGCCAGCACCCGAGACATAGGGAACACCGGGGAGCTGTTTTTT	.	.	TRBV7-2	TRBJ2-2
CASSPTGNGETQYF	TGTGCCAGCAGCCCCACAGGGAACGGGGAGACCCAGTACTTC	.	many	TRBV28	TRBJ2-5
CASSVAGTSSYNEQFF	TGTGCCAGCAGCGTAGCTGGGACTAGCTCCTACAATGAGCAGTTCTTC	TRBD2	few	TRBV9	TRBJ2-1
CTCSLKVTLLGSGANVLTF	TGTACCTGCAGTTTGAAAGTGACCCTTTTGGGCTCTGGGGCCAACGTCCTGACTTTC	.	.	TRBV12-3/TRBV12-4	TRBJ2-6
CASSVSYGDEQYF	TGTGCCAGCAGCGTATCGTACGGGGACGAGCAGTACTTC	.	few	TRBV9	TRBJ2-7
CATSRARGDGYTF	TGTGCCACCAGCAGAGCACGGGGAGATGGCTACACCTTC	.	many	TRBV15	TRBJ1-2
CASSQDPVGTATNEKLFF	TGCGCCAGCAGCCAAGATCCGGTCGGGACCGCAACTAATGAAAAACTGTTTTTT	.	many	TRBV4-3	TRBJ1-4
CASSPTGGITEAFF	TGTGCCAGCAGCCCGACAGGGGGCATCACTGAAGCTTTCTTT	TRBD1	few	TRBV9	TRBJ1-1
CASRPGQSTGELFF	TGTGCCAGTCGGCCGGGACAGAGCACCGGGGAGCTGTTTTTT	TRBD1	medium-sized	TRBV19	TRBJ2-2
CSAKVMGTESNQPQHF	TGCAGTGCTAAAGTTATGGGGACGGAGAGCAATCAGCCCCAGCATTTT	.	many	TRBV20-1	TRBJ1-5